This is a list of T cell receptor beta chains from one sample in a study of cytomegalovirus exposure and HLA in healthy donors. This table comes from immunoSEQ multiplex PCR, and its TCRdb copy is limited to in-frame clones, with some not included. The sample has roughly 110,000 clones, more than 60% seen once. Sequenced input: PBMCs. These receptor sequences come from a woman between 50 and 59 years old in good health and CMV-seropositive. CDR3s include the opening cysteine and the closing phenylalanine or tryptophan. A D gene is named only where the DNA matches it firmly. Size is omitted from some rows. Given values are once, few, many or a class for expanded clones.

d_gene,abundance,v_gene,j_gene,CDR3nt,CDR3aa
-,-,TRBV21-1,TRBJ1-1,-,CASSKANVAGGSAGVRGAFF
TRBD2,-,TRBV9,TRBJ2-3,TGTGCCAGCAGCCCTAGGGAGCGGGGGCTCACAGATACGCAGTATTTT,CASSPRERGLTDTQYF
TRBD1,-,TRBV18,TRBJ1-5,TGTGCCAGCTCACCAGAGACAGGGAAACATCAGCCCCAGCATTTT,CASSPETGKHQPQHF
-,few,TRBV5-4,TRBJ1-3,TGTGCCAGCAGCTTGGGCGCATCTGGAAACACCATATATTTT,CASSLGASGNTIYF
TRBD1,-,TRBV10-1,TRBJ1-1,TGCGCCGGCAAATCGAGTAGGAGGGGGCGATCCCAGAACACTGAAGCTTTCTTT,CAGKSSRRGRSQNTEAFF
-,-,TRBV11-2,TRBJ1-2,TGTGCCAGCAGCTTATCTACAGGAAACTATGGCTACACCTTC,CASSLSTGNYGYTF
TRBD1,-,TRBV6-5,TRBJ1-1,TGTGCCAGCAGTTACGAGGGACAGCCGAACACTGAAGCTTTCTTT,CASSYEGQPNTEAFF
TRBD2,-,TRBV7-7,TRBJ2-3,TGTGCTAGCAGCCCCAGGACTAGCGGGGGGCCAGATACGCAGTATTTT,CASSPRTSGGPDTQYF
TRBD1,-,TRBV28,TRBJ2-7,TGTGCCAGCTGCCGCCTCGGGACAGAATCTTACGAGCAGTACTTC,CASCRLGTESYEQYF
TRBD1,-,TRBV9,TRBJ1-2,TGTGCCAGCAGCCCCCCGGGCAGGGGGTCTGGCTACACCTTC,CASSPPGRGSGYTF
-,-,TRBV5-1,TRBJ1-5,TGCGCCAGCAGCTTACTTGGAGGTGATCAGCCCCAGCATTTT,CASSLLGGDQPQHF
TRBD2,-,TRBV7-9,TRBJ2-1,TGTTCCAGCAGCTTCCCCTCTAGCGGGGGAACCTACAATGAGCAGTTCTTC,CSSSFPSSGGTYNEQFF
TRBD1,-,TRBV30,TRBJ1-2,TGTGCCTGGAGCCCGACAGGGGCGCTCGCTTTCTATGGCTACACCTTC,CAWSPTGALAFYGYTF
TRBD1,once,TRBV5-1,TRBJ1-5,TGCGCCAGCAGCCCCGGGACAGGGAATCAGCCCCAGCATTTT,CASSPGTGNQPQHF
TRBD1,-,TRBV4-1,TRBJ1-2,TGCGCCAGCAGCCAAAGGGACAGTTTCTATGGCTACACCTTC,CASSQRDSFYGYTF
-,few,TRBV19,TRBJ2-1,TGTGCCAGTAATGACCGGGACTTACGGTCTTACAATGAGCAGTTCTTC,CASNDRDLRSYNEQFF
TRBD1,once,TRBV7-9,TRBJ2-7,TGTGCCAACAGCTGGGACAGGGGGAGGCTTTGGGAGCAGTACTTC,CANSWDRGRLWEQYF
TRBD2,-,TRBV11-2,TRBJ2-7,TGTGCCAGCAGCCGTGCGGGTGTGCTAGCGGGGTGGGAGCAGTACTTC,CASSRAGVLAGWEQYF
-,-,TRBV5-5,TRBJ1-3,TGTGCCAGCAGCTTGATAGACTCGAGGAACACCATATATTTT,CASSLIDSRNTIYF
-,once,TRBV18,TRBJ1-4,TGTGCCAGCTCACCACAAACCGGACATAGTGATTATCAAAAACTGTTTTTT,CASSPQTGHSDYQKLFF
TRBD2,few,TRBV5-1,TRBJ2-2,TGCGCCAGCAGGGGAAGCGGGGCCTTAAACACCGGGGAGCTGTTTTTT,CASRGSGALNTGELFF
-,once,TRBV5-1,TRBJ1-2,TGCGCCAGCAGCTTGAGCAGGGGCCTTAACTATGGCTACACCTTC,CASSLSRGLNYGYTF
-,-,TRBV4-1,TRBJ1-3,TGCGCCAGCAGCCTTGGACTCAACTCTGGAAACACCATATATTTT,CASSLGLNSGNTIYF
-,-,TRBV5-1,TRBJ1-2,TGCGCCAGCAGCTCGACCTGGACAGAACTGCATGGCTACACCTTC,CASSSTWTELHGYTF
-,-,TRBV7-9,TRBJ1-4,TGTGCCAGCAGCAACCGACAGGCAACTAATGAAAAACTGTTTTTT,CASSNRQATNEKLFF
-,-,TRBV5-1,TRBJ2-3,TGCGCCAGCAGCTTGCGGGGGGCGAGCACAGATACGCAGTATTTT,CASSLRGASTDTQYF
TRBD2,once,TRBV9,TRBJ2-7,TGTGCCAGCAGCGTAGGGACTAGCGGGGGGTACTACGAGCAGTACTTC,CASSVGTSGGYYEQYF
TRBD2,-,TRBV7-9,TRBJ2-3,TGTGCCAGCAGGAAACTAGCGGGGAGCACAGATACGCAGTATTTT,CASRKLAGSTDTQYF
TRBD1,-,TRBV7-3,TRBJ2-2,TGTGCCAGCAGCTCATACAGGGGTAACACCGGGGAGCTGTTTTTT,CASSSYRGNTGELFF
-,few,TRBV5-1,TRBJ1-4,TGCGCCAGCAGCGACACACCCAACAGGGCTGCTAATGAAAAACTGTTTTTT,CASSDTPNRAANEKLFF
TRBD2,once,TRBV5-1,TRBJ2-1,TGCGCCAGCAGCTCCGGGACTAGCGTTGTACCAGCGTTCTTC,CASSSGTSVVPAFF
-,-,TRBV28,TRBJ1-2,TGTGCCAGCAGCCTCTGGGGGGGGCGAAGCTATGGCTACACCTTC,CASSLWGGRSYGYTF
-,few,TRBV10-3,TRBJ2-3,TGTGCCATCGGAGTGGGAGATACGCAGTATTTT,CAIGVGDTQYF
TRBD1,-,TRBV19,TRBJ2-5,TGTGCCAGTAGTCGTTACAGGGGGTTAGGGGAGACCCAGTACTTC,CASSRYRGLGETQYF
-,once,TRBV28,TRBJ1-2,TGTGCCAGCAGGGAGGACTTAGGAGACAAGGGCGGCTACACCTTC,CASREDLGDKGGYTF
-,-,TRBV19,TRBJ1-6,TGTGCCAGTAGTGTGGTGTCGGATTCACCCCTCCACTTT,CASSVVSDSPLHF
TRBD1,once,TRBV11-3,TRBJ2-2,TGTGCCAGCAGCTTAGATCCCGGGCAGGGGGCTTTTCACGGGGAGCTGTTTTTT,CASSLDPGQGAFHGELFF
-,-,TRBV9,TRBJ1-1,TGTGCCAGCAGCGTTGAGGCGATGAACACTGAAGCTTTCTTT,CASSVEAMNTEAFF
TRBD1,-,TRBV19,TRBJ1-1,TGTGCCAGTAGGTTCGGCGACAGGGTGAACACTGAAGCTTTCTTT,CASRFGDRVNTEAFF
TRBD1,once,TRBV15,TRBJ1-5,TGTGCCACCAGCAGGGACAGGTATAGCAATCAGCCCCAGCATTTT,CATSRDRYSNQPQHF
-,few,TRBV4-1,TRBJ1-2,TGTGCCAGCAGCCAAGCTGTGTCAGGGGACTATGGCTACACCTTC,CASSQAVSGDYGYTF
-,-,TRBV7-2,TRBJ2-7,TGTGCCAGCAGCCTAACAGTCTCTCTCTCCTACGAGCAGTACTTC,CASSLTVSLSYEQYF
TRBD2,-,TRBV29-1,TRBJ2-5,TGCAGCGTTCGCGGCGGGGGTGAGCAAGAGACCCAGTACTTC,CSVRGGGEQETQYF
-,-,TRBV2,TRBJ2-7,TGTGCCAGCTGTTTAGTTTTACAGGGTCACTACGAGCAGTACTTC,CASCLVLQGHYEQYF
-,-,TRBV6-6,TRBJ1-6,TGTGCCACCCGGTTGGATTCACCCCTCCACTTT,CATRLDSPLHF
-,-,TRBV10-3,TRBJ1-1,TGTGCCATCAGTTCGCCCTCGCCGACAGTGGGAGGAGCTGAAGCTTTCTTT,CAISSPSPTVGGAEAFF